This T cell receptor (beta chain) was found in a study of CD8 T cells in ankylosing spondylitis. Points from the study as a whole: Matched ankylosing spondylitis synovial fluid reportedly contained a significantly enriched population of disease-linked clones. Ankylosing spondylitis blood appeared to carry a characteristic TCR beta motif of several highly homologous variants.

With respect to this clonotype: As yet, its antigen is unknown.

Germline assignment: CDR1 MDHEN and CDR2 SYDVKM. CDR3 size: 18 residues. V dropped 3 bases and J dropped 0 bases, with 18 bases sitting between them. Scientists made TCR beta libraries using quantitative 5'-RACE with molecular barcodes. TCRdb reprocessed the 5' RACE reads with MiXCR, giving one entry per CDR3 protein. Of 85,000 to 100,000 distinct CDR3 sequences in the sample, roughly 8.8% were seen once. This clonotype was sampled from a male donor with ankylosing spondylitis or in good health (not recorded which). The material sequenced was blood, either unsorted or a sorted T cell fraction (not recorded which). The V gene is TRBV28, the J gene TRBJ1-5; D is unclear. CDR3 loop: CASSLFRGSTYSNQPQHF. As DNA, the CDR3 is TGTGCCAGCAGTTTGTTTCGTGGGTCCACTTATAGCAATCAGCCCCAGCATTTT.